This record covers a single TCR beta chain. Its antigen is not identified. The data derive from a study of T-cell reconstitution after alpha-beta-depleted transplantation in children. General observations from the study: Recipient T cells and thymic progenitors that survived were the source of the high TCRbeta diversity seen at day 60 in some patients.

The CDR3 consists of 14 residues. CDR1 and CDR2 (germline): MNHEY, SVGEGT. The V end lost 0 bases, the J end lost 2 bases, and 7 bases lay between the germline ends. For TCRbeta, the library was prepared with unique molecular identifiers. TCRdb fed the PCR reads into MiXCR, producing one record per CDR3 protein. The repertoire consists of fewer than 700,000 distinct CDR3 sequences, with under 25% occurring once and the leading ten covering 13% to 15%. This clonotype was sampled from a boy in the first two years of life who had a stem cell transplant for acute myeloid leukemia, so the T cells may come from the graft donor. V and J are TRBV6-2 or TRBV6-3 and TRBJ2-5; the D is unclear. Sequenced material: PBMCs, mostly from graft donor cells, taken 360 days after TCRalphabeta/CD19-depleted stem cell transplant. CDR3 in amino acids: CASSYSGFQETQYF. Here the CDR3 DNA reads TGTGCCAGCAGTTACTCGGGATTTCAAGAGACCCAGTACTTC.